Shown below are 29 T cell receptor beta chains from a single sample sequenced in a study of regulatory T cells in long-lasting Graves disease. In building TCR beta libraries, iRepertoire HTBI primers were used together with Arm-PCR of CDR3 regions. MiXCR was run by TCRdb on the multiplex PCR reads, yielding one entry per CDR3 protein. The sample contains 550,000 to 650,000 distinct CDR3 sequences, 15% to 20% of which appear only once. Indicated time point: newly diagnosed GD, antithyroid drugs for less than 3 months. PBMC-extracted RNA yielded the TCR library. These data were likewise used in another study, on T cells in Graves' hyperthyroidism and ophthalmopathy.

The sequenced sample was peripheral blood mononuclear cells (PBMCs), obtained at new diagnosis, from a patient treated with antithyroid drugs. These receptors came from a young man with Graves disease.

This clonotype was counted ten times or more. CDR3 in DNA: TGCGCCAGCATCCTGACTAGCGGGAGACTCAATGAGCAGTTCTTC. Amino acid sequence: CASILTSGRLNEQFF. The chain recombines TRBV5-1 with TRBJ2-1; 12 positions match TRBD2. CDR3 length equals 15 residues. V lost 6 bases to trimming and J lost 6 bases; unmatched junction nucleotides: 7. Germline CDR1 and CDR2: SGHRS and YFSETQ.

This clonotype was seen repeatedly, ten times or more. The chain carries TRBV28 and TRBJ1-5; D not resolved. Per the germline V gene, CDR1 is MDHEN and CDR2 is SYDVKM. CDR3 size: 17 residues. Trimming stripped 5 bases from V and 5 bases from J, with 22 bases between. Written as DNA, the CDR3 is TGTGCCAGCAGTCCGATCCCAGGTGCGGGAACTGATCAGCCCCAGCATTTT. It yields the protein CASSPIPGAGTDQPQHF.

The gene calls are TRBV18 and TRBJ2-3, with D perhaps given as TRBD1 or TRBD2 (6 bases each). Trimming shortened V by 0 bases and J by 0 bases, and 10 bases separated the two germline ends. The CDR3 has 16 residues. Germline values: CDR1 KGHSH, CDR2 LQKENI. The CDR3 sequence: CASSPPSGASTDTQYF. The CDR3 DNA reads TGTGCCAGCTCACCACCGTCGGGGGCCAGCACAGATACGCAGTATTTT.

The rearrangement uses TRBV13 and TRBJ1-2, with 9 nucleotides matching TRBD1. Per the germline V gene, CDR1 is PRHDT and CDR2 is FYEKMQ (reference sequence). The CDR3 consists of 17 residues. Trimming cost V 1 base and J 6 bases; bases outside gene matches: 12. The CDR3 DNA follows: TGTGCCAGCAGCTTAGCCTCGCTGACAGGGGGATCGGATGGCTACACCTTC. It yields the protein CASSLASLTGGSDGYTF.

This clonotype was detected many times. The V gene is TRBV12-3 or TRBV12-4, the J gene TRBJ1-1, with D perhaps TRBD1 (6 bases). V was trimmed by 3 bases and J by 10 bases, leaving 15 bases between them. This CDR3 contains 13 residues. In DNA form, the CDR3 reads TGTGCCAGCAGTTTGGGCACAGGGTTTAGAGCTTTCTTT. As protein: CASSLGTGFRAFF.

This clonotype was observed a handful of times. V gene TRBV20-1 combines with J gene TRBJ2-7; 9 bases map to TRBD2. The CDR3 is 15 amino acids. The germline V gene has CDR1 DFQATT and CDR2 SNEGSKA (reference sequence). The trim removed 6 bases at V and 6 bases at J, leaving 15 bases unmatched. In DNA, the CDR3 is TGCAGTGCCCCAACCGAACTAGCGGGTGAGGGCGAGCAGTACTTC. Protein: CSAPTELAGEGEQYF.

This clonotype was counted many times. This chain joins TRBV9 and TRBJ1-6, with D perhaps matching TRBD1 (5 bases). From germline, CDR1 is SGDLS and CDR2 YYNGEE. Trimming stripped 1 base from V and 8 bases from J, with 10 bases between. The CDR3 contains 14 residues. As DNA, the CDR3 is TGTGCCAGCAGCGTATCAGGGATTGATTCACCCCTCCACTTT. Translated: CASSVSGIDSPLHF.

This clonotype was seen at least ten times. V is TRBV7-9 and J is TRBJ1-1, with a possible D match to TRBD1 (5 bases). With 3 bases removed from V and 4 bases from J, the gap between germline ends came to 18 bases. The CDR3 is made up of 16 amino acids. CDR1 is SEHNR, CDR2 FQNEAQ, per germline (reference sequence). CDR3 nucleotides: TGTGCCAGCAGCTTCTCGACAGTGAACGACCCCACTGAAGCTTTCTTT. Amino acid sequence: CASSFSTVNDPTEAFF.

On this clonotype: One base away lies a much larger clone, so this may be a sequencing read error. The chain combines TRBV28 with TRBJ2-1; a possible D gene is TRBD1 (7 bases). This CDR3 is built from 15 residues. Germline V gene lookup returns CDR1 MDHEN and CDR2 SYDVKM. V lost 8 bases to trimming and J lost 10 bases, with 24 bases between them. CDR3 coding DNA: TGTGCCAGCGTTCGGGGGACAGCACCCCAGCGGGAGCAGTTCTTC. Amino acids: CASVRGTAPQREQFF.

The CDR3 DNA reads as TGTGCCAGCAGTTCCCCCCCTAATGGAAGAAGAGAAAAACTGTTTTTT. Its translation is CASSSPPNGRREKLFF. The chain joins TRBV12-3 or TRBV12-4 to TRBJ1-4, with unresolved D. V shed 4 bases and J shed 8 bases, with 20 bases lying between them. This CDR3 has 16 residues.

In its sample, this clonotype was seen a few times. V gene TRBV13 combines with J gene TRBJ2-1; a possible D gene is TRBD2 (6 bases). Trimming shortened V by 1 base and J by 2 bases, and 9 bases separated the two germline ends. CDR1 and CDR2 (germline): PRHDT, FYEKMQ (reference sequence). This CDR3 contains 15 residues. CDR3: CASSLDGGPYNEQFF. In DNA, the CDR3 is TGTGCCAGCAGCTTAGACGGGGGACCCTACAATGAGCAGTTCTTC.

The J gene is TRBJ2-1, the V gene TRBV12-3 or TRBV12-4, with 11 nucleotides matching TRBD2. The CDR3 extends over 17 amino acids. Unmatched junction bases numbered 7, after V lost 6 bases and J lost 0 bases. The CDR3 protein is CASSLRTSGSSYNEQFF. DNA of the CDR3: TGTGCCAGCAGCTTACGAACTAGCGGGAGCTCCTACAATGAGCAGTTCTTC.

This clonotype was seen many times. This chain connects TRBV20-1 to TRBJ2-3; 9 bases map to TRBD2. V trimming: 0 bases; J trimming: 5 bases; junction bases outside the gene matches: 12. Germline CDR1 and CDR2: DFQATT and SNEGSKA (reference sequence). The CDR3 covers 17 residues. The CDR3 DNA follows: TGCAGTGCTAGAGATCGGAGACTAGCGGCGTCGAAAGATACGCAGTATTTT. This gives the protein CSARDRRLAASKDTQYF.

This sequence joins TRBV18 and TRBJ2-7, with D possibly matching TRBD2 (6 bases). Germline CDR1 KGHSH, CDR2 LQKENI. The CDR3 is 15 amino acids. With 6 bases removed from V and 1 base from J, the gap between germline ends came to 16 bases. CDR3 in DNA: TGTGCCAGCTCCGACGGGCTAGCGAGTTCCTACGAGCAGTACTTC. It is translated as CASSDGLASSYEQYF.

The chain joins TRBV19 to TRBJ2-7; 10 bases are a match to TRBD2. V shed 1 base, J shed 1 base, and the junction held 10 bases outside the gene matches. Per the germline V gene, CDR1 is LNHDA and CDR2 is SQIVND (reference sequence). This CDR3 is 18 amino acids long. CDR3 protein: CASSIVGIAGGASYEQYF. The CDR3 coding sequence is TGTGCCAGTAGTATAGTCGGAATAGCGGGAGGTGCTTCCTACGAGCAGTACTTC. Full variable domain (rest looked up from reference TRBV19 and TRBJ2-7): DGGITQSPKYLFRKEGQNVTLSCEQNLNHDAMYWYRQDPGQGLRLIYYSQIVNDFQKGDIAEGYSVSREKKESFPLTVTSAQKNPTAFYLCASSIVGIAGGASYEQYFGPGTRLTVT.

This clonotype was seen many times. The chain is built from TRBV29-1 and TRBJ2-5; maybe TRBD2 (6 bases). The ends were cut back, 7 bases at V and 3 bases at J, with 6 bases in the middle. This CDR3 spans 10 amino acids. Germline V gives CDR1 SQVTM, CDR2 ANQGSEA. The chain's CDR3 is CSGGEETQYF. In DNA, the CDR3 is TGCAGCGGCGGGGAAGAGACCCAGTACTTC. Full variable domain (missing parts from reference TRBV29-1 and TRBJ2-5): SAVISQKPSRDICQRGTSLTIQCQVDSQVTMMFWYRQQPGQSLTLIATANQGSEATYESGFVIDKFPISRPNLTFSTLTVSNMSPEDSSIYLCSGGEETQYFGPGTRLLVL.

Regarding this clonotype: One end of the junction varies from germline; a read error may be responsible. The chain links TRBV5-1 to TRBJ2-1; D is unresolved. The germline V gene has CDR1 SGHRS and CDR2 YFSETQ. The CDR3 totals 15 residues. The CDR3 DNA sequence: TGCGCCAGCGGCTTGTTAGGCGTCTCCTACAATGAGCAGTTCTTC. Translating gives CASGLLGVSYNEQFF.

About this clonotype itself: Just one base apart from a much larger clone, this may be a read error. The rearrangement links TRBV28 to TRBJ2-3; 10 bases map to TRBD2. CDR1 and CDR2 (germline): MDHEN, SYDVKM. The CDR3 is 14 residues long. Here the CDR3 reads CASKLAGNTDTEYF. The CDR3 nucleotides are TGTGCCAGCAAACTAGCGGGAAACACAGATACGGAGTATTTT.

This clonotype occurred many times. V usage is TRBV6-1 and J usage is TRBJ2-5, with D perhaps TRBD1 (5 bases). V was clipped by 7 bases and J by 5 bases, with 11 bases between them. The CDR3 loop spans 12 amino acids. Germline CDR1 MNHNS, CDR2 SASEGT. The CDR3 coding sequence is TGTGCCAGCAACAAAGGGGCGGAGACCCAGTACTTC. Its translation: CASNKGAETQYF.

This clonotype was observed a handful of times. The rearrangement uses TRBV18 and TRBJ1-3; D may be TRBD1 (6 bases). V was trimmed by 2 bases and J by 4 bases, leaving 12 bases between them. Germline lookup yields CDR1 KGHSH and CDR2 LQKENI. This CDR3 spans 15 amino acids. For the CDR3, the DNA is TGTGCCAGCTCACCAGTGGCAGGGGTCGGAAACACCATATATTTT. It specifies CASSPVAGVGNTIYF. Full variable domain (remainder filled in from reference TRBV18 and TRBJ1-3): NAGVMQNPRHLVRRRGQEARLRCSPMKGHSHVYWYRQLPEEGLKFMVYLQKENIIDESGMPKERFSAEFPKEGPSILRIQQVVRGDSAAYFCASSPVAGVGNTIYFGEGSWLTVV.

As regards this clonotype: This may be a read error, as it is one base from a much larger clone. This chain joins TRBV3-1 and TRBJ2-2; D is ambiguous. This CDR3 region has 12 residues. V was trimmed by 1 base and J by 6 bases, leaving 3 bases between them. Germline CDR1 reads LGHDT; CDR2 reads YNNKEL (reference sequence). The CDR3 nucleotides read TGTGCCAGCAGCCAAGTTCCCGGGGAGCTGTTTTTT. Amino acid sequence: CASSQVPGELFF.

This clonotype was picked up many times. The V call is TRBV12-3 or TRBV12-4, the J call TRBJ2-7, with D maybe TRBD1 (6 bases). V gave up 2 bases and J gave up 4 bases, with 15 bases separating them. There are 15 residues in the CDR3. Here the CDR3 reads CASSLSGQGPYEQYF. DNA of the CDR3: TGTGCCAGCAGTTTAAGTGGCCAGGGGCCTTACGAGCAGTACTTC.

This clonotype has a single count. The chain has TRBV7-9 and TRBJ2-2, with unresolved D. The V gene's germline CDR1 is SEHNR and CDR2 FQNEAQ (reference sequence). The CDR3 sequence is 11 residues long. V was trimmed by 5 bases and J by 13 bases, leaving 11 bases between them. CDR3 loop: CASSIQFLLFF. DNA of the CDR3: TGTGCCAGCAGCATCCAGTTCTTGCTGTTTTTT.

This clonotype appeared a few times. The chain couples TRBV7-2 to TRBJ2-1; 8 positions match TRBD2. The germline V gene has CDR1 SGHTA and CDR2 FQGNSA. CDR3 length: 16 residues. Trimming took 5 bases from V and 0 from J; bases not matched to a gene: 6. The CDR3 region is CASSPVSGSSYNEQFF. CDR3 coding DNA: TGTGCCAGCAGCCCAGTCAGCGGGAGCTCCTACAATGAGCAGTTCTTC.

This clonotype was seen ten or more times. The chain recombines TRBV18 with TRBJ2-1; the match to TRBD2 covers 11 bases. V gave up 3 bases and J gave up 15 bases; unmatched junction bases: 10. Germline V lookup: CDR1 KGHSH, CDR2 LQKENI. This CDR3 has 14 residues. The CDR3: CASSPQTSGRSSFF. DNA for the CDR3: TGTGCCAGCTCACCTCAAACTAGCGGGAGAAGTTCGTTCTTC.

This clonotype was observed a handful of times. The chain joins TRBV5-1 to TRBJ1-5, with a weak D call TRBD1 (5 bases). Germline CDR1 reads SGHRS; CDR2 reads YFSETQ. The CDR3 length is 19 residues. V was trimmed by 4 bases and J by 4 bases, leaving 27 bases between them. CDR3 in amino acids: CASSPQFVIIGGANQPQHF. The DNA for the CDR3 is TGCGCCAGCAGCCCGCAGTTTGTGATTATAGGAGGGGCGAATCAGCCCCAGCATTTT.

A note on this clonotype: Just one base apart from a much larger clone, this may be a read error. For the CDR3, the DNA is TGTGCCGGCAGCTTAGAGGCGCGGAGCGGACGTTCCACAGATACGCAGTATTTT. Protein: CAGSLEARSGRSTDTQYF. The chain uses TRBV7-3 and TRBJ2-3; D is possibly TRBD2 (5 bases). CDR1 SGHTA and CDR2 FQGTGA come from the germline V gene. The CDR3 consists of 18 residues.

The table lists this clonotype with many counts. V and J are TRBV20-1 and TRBJ2-1; a possible D gene is TRBD1 (6 bases). The CDR3 totals 14 residues. CDR1 and CDR2 from the germline V gene are DFQATT and SNEGSKA (reference sequence). V was trimmed by 3 bases and J by 6 bases, leaving 15 bases between them. The CDR3: CSARGFRGANEQFF. Written as DNA, the CDR3 is TGCAGTGCTAGGGGTTTCAGGGGAGCCAATGAGCAGTTCTTC.

CDR3 protein: CASSLTGTGEEKLFF. CDR3 bases: TGTGCCAGCAGTTTAACCGGGACAGGGGAAGAAAAACTGTTTTTT. V gene TRBV7-9 combines with J gene TRBJ1-4; 10 bases align to TRBD1. This CDR3 contains 15 residues. The ends lost 6 bases at V and 8 bases at J; junction bases unmatched: 9. Germline V gene data show CDR1 as SEHNR and CDR2 as FQNEAQ (reference sequence).